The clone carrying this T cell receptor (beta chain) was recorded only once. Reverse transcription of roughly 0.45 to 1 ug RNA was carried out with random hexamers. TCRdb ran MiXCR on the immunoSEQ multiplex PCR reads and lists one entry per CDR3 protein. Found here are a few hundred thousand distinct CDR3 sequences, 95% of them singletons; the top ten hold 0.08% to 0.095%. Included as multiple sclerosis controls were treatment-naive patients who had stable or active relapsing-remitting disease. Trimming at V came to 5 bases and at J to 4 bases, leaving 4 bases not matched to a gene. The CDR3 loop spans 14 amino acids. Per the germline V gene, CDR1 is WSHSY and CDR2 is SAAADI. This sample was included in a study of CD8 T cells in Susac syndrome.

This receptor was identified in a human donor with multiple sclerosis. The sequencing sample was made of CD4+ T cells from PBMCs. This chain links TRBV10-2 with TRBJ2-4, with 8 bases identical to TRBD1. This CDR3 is CASSNGQGKNIQYF. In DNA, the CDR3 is TGCGCCAGCAGTAATGGACAGGGTAAAAACATTCAGTACTTC.